These T cell receptor beta chains were read from a single sample in a study of glioma-infiltrating T cells. One entry per CDR3 protein, called by TCRdb with MiXCR from the multiplex PCR reads. The data hold tens of thousands of distinct CDR3 sequences, with 20% to 25% observed a single time. What was sequenced was glioma tissue, nonneoplastic brain tissue, or PBMCs (not recorded which). These TCRs come from a human donor with low-grade glioma or glioblastoma, undergoing nonglioma brain surgery, or in good health (not recorded which). Each CDR3 is given with its conserved first and last residue. The D gene is left open where the match is weak. For some rows the clone size is stated as once, few or many, or as a class when expanded; others skip it.

TRBD2	many	TRBV18	TRBJ2-5	CASSRDYSQETQYF	TGTGCCAGCTCGAGGGACTATTCACAAGAGACCCAGTACTTC
TRBD1	few	TRBV5-1	TRBJ1-2	CASSAGTGIFYGYTF	TGCGCCAGCAGCGCCGGGACAGGGATTTTTTATGGCTACACCTTC
.	many	TRBV6-1	TRBJ1-1	CASSRGEVTEAFF	TGTGCCAGCAGTCGGGGCGAAGTCACTGAAGCTTTCTTT
TRBD2	.	TRBV29-1	TRBJ2-1	CSVTRLAVTSYNEQFF	TGCAGCGTTACACGTCTAGCGGTCACCTCCTACAATGAGCAGTTCTTC
.	few	TRBV2	TRBJ2-1	CASSQGSGGDAYNEQFF	TGTGCCAGCAGCCAAGGGAGTGGCGGGGATGCCTACAATGAGCAGTTCTTC
.	many	TRBV20-1	TRBJ2-2	CSARRYSNTGELFF	TGCAGTGCGAGGCGGTACTCGAACACCGGGGAGCTGTTTTTT
TRBD1	once	TRBV6-2/TRBV6-3	TRBJ2-1	CASSRQGAASSYNEQFF	TGTGCCAGCAGTCGACAGGGGGCCGCAAGCTCCTACAATGAGCAGTTCTTC
.	many	TRBV7-2	TRBJ2-1	CASSFGLGRNNEQFF	TGTGCCAGCAGCTTTGGCTTGGGGCGGAACAATGAGCAGTTCTTC
TRBD2	few	TRBV6-5	TRBJ2-1	CASSRGLAGVPYNEQFF	TGTGCCAGCAGCCGCGGACTAGCGGGAGTTCCGTACAATGAGCAGTTCTTC
TRBD2	many	TRBV14	TRBJ2-1	CASSQVHFAGVEQFF	TGTGCCAGCAGCCAAGTCCATTTCGCGGGGGTTGAGCAGTTCTTC
.	many	TRBV15	TRBJ1-1	CATSSLPGNHRGAFF	TGTGCCACCAGCAGCCTCCCAGGCAACCACCGGGGGGCTTTCTTT
TRBD1	.	TRBV29-1	TRBJ1-2	CSVDRVFSYTF	TGCAGCGTCGACAGGGTTTTTAGCTACACCTTC
TRBD1	many	TRBV6-1	TRBJ1-2	CASSTPGTVRGYGYTF	TGTGCCAGCAGTACTCCCGGGACAGTTAGGGGCTATGGCTACACCTTC
.	few	TRBV19	TRBJ1-2	CASSRGQRGYTF	TGTGCCAGTAGTAGAGGACAGAGAGGCTACACCTTC
TRBD1	.	TRBV2	TRBJ1-6	CASRRTGAGSPLHF	TGTGCCAGCAGACGGACAGGTGCCGGGTCACCCCTCCACTTT
TRBD1	many	TRBV12-3/TRBV12-4	TRBJ1-6	CASTFGTERNSPLHF	TGTGCCAGCACTTTCGGGACAGAAAGAAATTCACCCCTCCACTTT
.	many	TRBV7-9	TRBJ1-1	CASSFANTEAFF	TGTGCCAGCAGCTTTGCGAACACTGAAGCTTTCTTT